This is a list of T cell receptor beta chains from one sample in a study of neoadjuvant anti-PD-1 for oral cavity cancer. Only in-frame clones appear in the TCRdb table, and some are missing; sequencing was by immunoSEQ multiplex PCR. The repertoire consists of some 14,000 clones, with around three quarters occurring once and the leading ten covering approximately 2.1%. The sequencing here drew on PBMCs, taken before nivolumab (anti-PD-1) treatment. Every receptor here comes from a person aged 40 to 85 with oral cavity squamous cell carcinoma. The conserved cysteine and the conserved F or W are not part of the CDR3 here. Each record gives: V gene, clone size, CDR3 protein. The size entry is marked missing in some rows and otherwise reads once, few, many or a size class.

TRBV7-6 | - | ASSPGTGNTIY
TRBV6-6 | - | AVHTGELF
TRBV9 | - | ASSVGAGGNSPLH
TRBV29-1 | - | SVVPRGGYGQY
TRBV11-2 | - | ASRGSAPLPDTQY
TRBV28 | - | ASSSPGRTEAF
TRBV6-5 | - | ASSYSTVNTEAF
TRBV11-2 | - | ASSATGGGGNQPQH
TRBV7-9 | - | ASSSLNYGYT
TRBV30 | - | AWSAPRVNGNTIY
TRBV7-9 | - | ASSLQGRATGELF
TRBV19 | once | ASSRGRWETQY
TRBV7-2 | - | ASSDGRRQLGYT
TRBV4-1 | - | ASSPLAGTFREQY
TRBV11-2 | - | ASSLVLAGSADTQY
TRBV11-2 | - | ASSLGNFLYGYT
TRBV9 | - | ASSALSDQPQH
TRBV25-1 | - | ASSEGGGDSNQPQH
TRBV14 | - | ASSRGGGGTGELF
TRBV7-9 | - | ASSPGQAENTEAF
TRBV11-2 | - | ASSLPRGMQQY
TRBV18 | once | ASSPGITGSTDTQY
TRBV6-5 | - | ASTQRAPLAQY
TRBV9 | - | ASSVSGRAGEQY
TRBV19 | - | ASSIIRDSNQPQH
TRBV5-6 | - | ASSLVYQRGTTGELF
TRBV5-4 | - | ASSFGQGVSGNTIY
TRBV7-2 | - | ASSSTYEQY
TRBV7-8 | - | ASSLPSGGAGELF
TRBV7-8 | - | ASGDRDGHNEQF
TRBV5-1 | - | ASSLALAETQY
TRBV5-4 | few | ASSTRSGSYNSPLH
TRBV7-9 | - | ASSFTGTGDEKLF
TRBV7-6 | - | ASQSVAGLIPYEQY
TRBV9 | - | ASSGGTSVSETQY
TRBV27 | - | ASKPARRASPLH
TRBV10-3 | - | AIRGGAYNEQF
TRBV6-6 | - | ASSRDSYNEQF
TRBV6-5 | - | ASKGARDTQY
TRBV5-1 | few | ASSPFRTAEQY
TRBV19 | - | ASSIMFARQGVGYT
TRBV7-2 | - | ASSLAGGLETQY
TRBV6-1 | once | ASSAGTGKFEQF
TRBV9 | - | ASSVWGRSQH
TRBV5-1 | - | ASSWERGARGEQF
TRBV5-1 | - | ASSPGLAGVRSYEQY
TRBV5-1 | - | ASSLEPGSTSGGAYEQY
TRBV2 | - | ASRPLTGGVAGNTIY
TRBV28 | - | ASRASGTDHSPLH
TRBV30 | - | AWSIDRGANYNSPLH
TRBV30 | once | AWSVRASGSAIQY